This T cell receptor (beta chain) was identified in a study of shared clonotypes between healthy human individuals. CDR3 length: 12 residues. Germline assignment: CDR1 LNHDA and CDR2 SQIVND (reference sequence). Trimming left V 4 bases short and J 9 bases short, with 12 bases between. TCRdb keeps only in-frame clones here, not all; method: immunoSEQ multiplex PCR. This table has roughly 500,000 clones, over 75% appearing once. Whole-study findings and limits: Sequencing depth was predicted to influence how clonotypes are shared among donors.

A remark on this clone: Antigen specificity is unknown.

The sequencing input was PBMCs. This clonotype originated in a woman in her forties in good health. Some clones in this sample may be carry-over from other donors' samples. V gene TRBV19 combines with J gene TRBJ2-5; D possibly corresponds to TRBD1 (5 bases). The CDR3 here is CASSNRLNSQYF. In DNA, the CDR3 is TGTGCCAGTAGTAACAGGCTTAATTCCCAGTACTTC.